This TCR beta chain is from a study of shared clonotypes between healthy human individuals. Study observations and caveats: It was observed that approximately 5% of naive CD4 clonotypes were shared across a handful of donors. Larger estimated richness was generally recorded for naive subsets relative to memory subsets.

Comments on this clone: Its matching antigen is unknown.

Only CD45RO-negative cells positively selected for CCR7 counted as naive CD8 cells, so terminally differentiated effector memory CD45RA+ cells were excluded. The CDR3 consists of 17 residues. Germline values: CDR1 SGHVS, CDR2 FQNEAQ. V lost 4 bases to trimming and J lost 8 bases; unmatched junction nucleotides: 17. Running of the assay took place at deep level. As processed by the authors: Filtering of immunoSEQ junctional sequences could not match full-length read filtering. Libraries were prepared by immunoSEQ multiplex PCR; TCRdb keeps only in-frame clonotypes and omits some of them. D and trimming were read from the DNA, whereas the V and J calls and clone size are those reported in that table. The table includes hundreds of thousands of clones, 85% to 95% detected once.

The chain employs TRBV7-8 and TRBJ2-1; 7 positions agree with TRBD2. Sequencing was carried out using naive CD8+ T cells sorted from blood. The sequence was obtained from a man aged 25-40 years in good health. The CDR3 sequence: CASSWGLAATSSDEQFF. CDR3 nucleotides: TGTGCCAGCAGCTGGGGCCTAGCGGCAACCTCCTCCGATGAGCAGTTCTTC.